The 13 T cell receptor beta chains given below trace back to one sample, sequenced in a study of cytomegalovirus exposure and HLA in healthy donors. The PCR used 60 Vbeta and 13 Jbeta primers. Libraries were prepared by immunoSEQ multiplex PCR; TCRdb keeps only in-frame clonotypes and omits some of them. The sample holds 100,000 or so clones; about 68% are singletons and the top ten take 12% to 15%. Sequences were obtained from PBMCs. These receptors were obtained from a male donor in good health and CMV-seropositive.

The chain recombines TRBV6-1 with TRBJ2-7; 7 positions agree with TRBD1. The trim removed 3 bases at V and 3 bases at J, leaving 5 bases unmatched. In germline, CDR1 is MNHNS, CDR2 SASEGT. This CDR3 contains 14 residues. The CDR3 reads CASSDVGQDYEQYF. In nucleotides, the CDR3 is TGTGCCAGCAGTGACGTCGGACAGGACTACGAGCAGTACTTC.

The chain employs TRBV4-2 and TRBJ2-3, with TRBD2 matching over 9 bases. The trim removed 0 bases at V and 4 bases at J, leaving 5 bases unmatched. The CDR3 has 16 amino acids. Germline values: CDR1 LGHNA, CDR2 YNFKEQ. CDR3 amino acids: CASSQEGGGAADTQYF. The CDR3 DNA is TGTGCCAGCAGCCAAGAAGGCGGGGGGGCCGCAGATACGCAGTATTTT.

V usage is TRBV29-1 and J usage is TRBJ1-2; 7 bases match TRBD1. Per germline, CDR1 SQVTM and CDR2 ANQGSEA. J gave up 7 bases and V 4 bases, and 12 bases lay outside the gene matches. The CDR3 covers 14 residues. The CDR3 spells CSVVTGSFRSGYTF. As DNA, the CDR3 is TGCAGCGTTGTGACAGGGAGTTTCAGGTCTGGCTACACCTTC.

This sequence joins TRBV6-1 and TRBJ2-5; 11 bases agree with TRBD2. CDR1 and CDR2 from the germline V gene are MNHNS and SASEGT. The CDR3 is made up of 15 amino acids. The J segment lost 3 bases and the V segment lost 4 bases, leaving 4 bases of the junction unmatched. In DNA form, the CDR3 reads TGTGCCAGCAGTGCACTAGCGGGGGAGGAAGAGACCCAGTACTTC. It yields the protein CASSALAGEEETQYF.

This clone turned up a few times. The chain joins TRBV9 to TRBJ1-5, with D unclear. The germline V gene encodes CDR1 SGDLS and CDR2 YYNGEE. The CDR3 sequence is 15 residues long. V was pared by 3 bases and J by 7 bases, with 17 bases between. The CDR3: CASSASDGRGQPQHF. CDR3 bases: TGTGCCAGCAGCGCCTCGGACGGGAGAGGCCAGCCCCAGCATTTT.

This clone appeared a few times. The chain uses TRBV5-1 and TRBJ1-2; D is unclear. In germline, CDR1 is SGHRS, CDR2 YFSETQ. V was cut by 4 bases and J by 3 bases, with 13 bases left in between. The length of the CDR3 is 14 residues. The chain's CDR3 is CASSALRGDYGYTF. In nucleotides, the CDR3 is TGCGCCAGCAGCGCCCTTAGAGGAGACTATGGCTACACCTTC.

This chain joins TRBV5-1 and TRBJ2-7; 12 nucleotides agree with TRBD1. The CDR3 runs 17 residues. Looked up from germline, CDR1 is SGHRS and CDR2 is YFSETQ. V was pared by 4 bases and J by 0 bases, with 8 bases of the junction left unmatched. The CDR3 is CASSLGTGGTFSYEQYF. DNA of the CDR3: TGCGCCAGCAGCCTGGGGACAGGGGGCACCTTCTCCTACGAGCAGTACTTC.

The genes are TRBV28 and TRBJ1-1; D is unresolved. Trimming left V 8 bases short and J 5 bases short, with 9 bases between. CDR3 size: 11 residues. Per the germline V gene, CDR1 is MDHEN and CDR2 is SYDVKM. The CDR3 here is CASPRGTEAFF. As DNA, the CDR3 is TGTGCCAGCCCTCGAGGGACTGAAGCTTTCTTT.

The V and J genes are TRBV5-1 and TRBJ1-6; weak D call: TRBD1 (6 bases). Trimming took off 2 bases at V and 3 bases at J, with 15 bases between the two ends. The CDR3 has 17 amino acids. Germline-derived CDR1 and CDR2 are SGHRS and YFSETQ. CDR3 residues: CASSLPTEGDYNSPLHF. The DNA for the CDR3 is TGCGCCAGCAGCTTACCGACAGAGGGGGACTATAATTCACCCCTCCACTTT.

This chain connects TRBV29-1 to TRBJ1-5; 10 bases are shared with TRBD1. The CDR3 contains 15 residues. J lost 2 bases, V lost 0 bases, and 1 base had no gene match. Germline CDR1 is SQVTM and CDR2 is ANQGSEA. The CDR3 DNA follows: TGCAGCGTTGAAGAAGGGACAGGGGGCAATCAGCCCCAGCATTTT. The encoded protein is CSVEEGTGGNQPQHF. Using reference TRBV29-1 and TRBJ1-5 for the parts outside the CDR3, the full variable domain is SAVISQKPSRDICQRGTSLTIQCQVDSQVTMMFWYRQQPGQSLTLIATANQGSEATYESGFVIDKFPISRPNLTFSTLTVSNMSPEDSSIYLCSVEEGTGGNQPQHFGDGTRLSIL.

This clone has only a few counts. The chain links TRBV6-5 to TRBJ2-5; 7 bases are a match to TRBD1. The V segment lost 2 bases and the J segment 4 bases; nucleotides outside the gene matches: 7. There are 15 residues in the CDR3. Germline CDR1 and CDR2: MNHEY and SVGAGI. In nucleotides, the CDR3 is TGTGCCAGCAGTTACCGGGACAGAGGTCGAGAGACCCAGTACTTC. Its protein product is CASSYRDRGRETQYF.

The chain carries TRBV11-3 and TRBJ1-2, with a tentative D call TRBD1 (6 bases). This CDR3 spans 14 amino acids. Germline values: CDR1 SGHNT, CDR2 YENEEA. V lost 1 base, J lost 1 base, and 7 bases lay in between. The DNA for the CDR3 is TGTGCCAGCAGCTTAGTACAGGGTAACTATGGCTACACCTTC. This translates into CASSLVQGNYGYTF.

The chain couples TRBV25-1 to TRBJ2-5; TRBD1 matches at 7 bases. The last part of the DNA fits TRBJ2-7 better; the J call may be wrong. This CDR3 is built from 13 residues. Germline V gives CDR1 MGHDK, CDR2 SYGVNS. Here the CDR3 DNA reads TGTGCCAGCAGTGAGGCAGGGGGCTACGAGCAGTACTTC. Protein: CASSEAGGYEQYF.